A selection of T cell receptor beta chains follows, all from one sample in a study of blood T cell repertoires in COVID-19. Clones were sequenced by immunoSEQ multiplex PCR, and TCRdb holds only the in-frame ones, with some missing. The sample yields 250,000 to 350,000 clones, around 91% seen once. What was sequenced was PBMCs or T cells enriched from blood (not recorded which). Receptors were obtained from a woman aged 18-29 years who had recovered from COVID-19. Both conserved end residues are part of each CDR3.

v_gene: TRBV30; j_gene: TRBJ1-1; CDR3aa: CAWCTGTNTEAFF
v_gene: TRBV2; j_gene: TRBJ2-1; CDR3aa: CASNRRDRGNNEQFF
v_gene: TRBV6-5; j_gene: TRBJ1-5; CDR3aa: CASSTTGGNNQPQHF
v_gene: TRBV7-3; j_gene: TRBJ2-5; CDR3aa: CARSLGRGGETQYF
v_gene: TRBV15; j_gene: TRBJ1-5; CDR3aa: CATSTGYQPQHF
v_gene: TRBV29-1; j_gene: TRBJ1-1; CDR3aa: CSVEAFVNTEAFF
v_gene: TRBV13; j_gene: TRBJ2-3; CDR3aa: CASTSRSDTQYF
v_gene: TRBV7-3; j_gene: TRBJ1-3; CDR3aa: CASSPGYSGNTIYF
v_gene: TRBV25-1; j_gene: TRBJ2-3; CDR3aa: CASSEYSGGPRDTQYF
v_gene: TRBV2; j_gene: TRBJ1-2; CDR3aa: CASSIDREHYGYTF
v_gene: TRBV7-9; j_gene: TRBJ1-2; CDR3aa: CASSYGRTPGGYTF
v_gene: TRBV19; j_gene: TRBJ1-1; CDR3aa: CAISRDFAAEAFF
v_gene: TRBV28; j_gene: TRBJ2-2; CDR3aa: CASSSPRGRTAPGELFF
v_gene: TRBV5-4; j_gene: TRBJ2-3; CDR3aa: CASSRDRGGSDTQYF
v_gene: TRBV7-9; j_gene: TRBJ1-4; CDR3aa: CASSLITGGETNEKLFF
v_gene: TRBV7-2; j_gene: TRBJ1-2; CDR3aa: CASSLGSGDGYTF
v_gene: TRBV11-2; j_gene: TRBJ1-1; CDR3aa: CASSLVAPGTEAFF
v_gene: TRBV19; j_gene: TRBJ2-7; CDR3aa: CASSIVRQVGPTAVQGNSYEQYF
v_gene: TRBV28; j_gene: TRBJ2-7; CDR3aa: CASSSGQGGYEQYF
v_gene: TRBV15; j_gene: TRBJ2-2; CDR3aa: CATSKQTGDTGELFF
v_gene: TRBV28; j_gene: TRBJ1-4; CDR3aa: CASSFPGQGLEKLFF
v_gene: TRBV6-2/TRBV6-3; j_gene: TRBJ2-5; CDR3aa: CASSWTSGGNFQETQYF